These 32 T cell receptor beta chains came from one sample sequenced in a study of cytomegalovirus exposure and HLA in healthy donors. PCR amplification relied on 60 Vbeta primers (plus 13 Jbeta primers). Assay used: immunoSEQ multiplex PCR; TCRdb lists only in-frame clones, some missing. The data show 150,000 or so clones, just under 75% seen once. Sequenced material: PBMCs. The source is a woman between 18 and 30 years old in good health and CMV-seronegative.

This clone was seen just once. V and J are TRBV19 and TRBJ1-2; tentatively, D is TRBD1 (5 bases). Trimming stripped 5 bases from V and 3 bases from J, with 13 bases between. This CDR3 has 14 amino acids. Germline-derived CDR1 and CDR2 are LNHDA and SQIVND (reference sequence). CDR3 amino acids: CASSFDGADYGYTF. CDR3 nucleotides: TGTGCCAGTAGTTTCGATGGGGCCGACTATGGCTACACCTTC.

This chain joins TRBV7-2 and TRBJ1-2; D unclear. V shed 6 bases and J shed 4 bases, with 15 bases lying between them. Germline lookup yields CDR1 SGHTA and CDR2 FQGNSA. The CDR3 extends over 14 amino acids. The CDR3 bases are TGTGCCAGCAGACCGTCCCAGGTTTCCTATGGCTACACCTTC. Its translation: CASRPSQVSYGYTF.

Comments on this clone: Other DNA sequences in this specimen translate into the identical CDR3. The chain carries TRBV5-1 and TRBJ2-7; 7 nucleotides agree with TRBD1. This CDR3 has 13 residues. V lost 5 bases to trimming and J lost 2 bases; unmatched junction nucleotides: 4. Germline CDR1 SGHRS, CDR2 YFSETQ. The CDR3 coding sequence is TGCGCCAGCAGTCCCCAGGGGGCCTACGAGCAGTACTTC. It specifies CASSPQGAYEQYF.

This chain links TRBV5-5 with TRBJ2-1; D ambiguous. Germline loops: CDR1 SGHKS, CDR2 YYEKEE (reference sequence). The germline V and J ends were trimmed by 4 bases and 10 bases, with 12 bases remaining between them. The CDR3 loop spans 12 amino acids. CDR3 sequence: CASSQQTLEQFF. DNA for the CDR3: TGTGCCAGCAGCCAACAGACCTTGGAGCAGTTCTTC.

The rearrangement joins TRBV11-3 to TRBJ2-1; tentatively, D is TRBD1 (7 bases). The germline V gene has CDR1 SGHNT and CDR2 YENEEA. Trimming took 3 bases from V and 7 from J, leaving 10 bases between them. The CDR3 runs 13 residues. CDR3 in amino acids: CASSLAGGNEQFF. The CDR3 DNA is TGTGCCAGCAGCTTGGCAGGGGGGAATGAGCAGTTCTTC.

The chain has TRBV5-4 and TRBJ2-1; 9 bases fit TRBD2. Per germline, CDR1 SGHNT and CDR2 YYREEE (reference sequence). CDR3 length: 15 amino acids. V shed 0 bases, J shed 7 bases, and the junction held 5 bases outside the gene matches. The CDR3 region has the DNA TGTGCCAGCAGCTTGGCCGGGACTAGCCTTAATGAGCAGTTCTTC. This encodes CASSLAGTSLNEQFF.

This clone showed up just a few times. The DNA of the CDR3 is TGTGCCAGCAGTTCCCGAAGCGCCGCCTACGAGCAGTACTTC. It specifies CASSSRSAAYEQYF. The chain is built from TRBV28 and TRBJ2-7; D call uncertain. Germline loops: CDR1 MDHEN, CDR2 SYDVKM. This CDR3 comprises 14 residues. Trimming pared 4 bases from V and 2 bases from J, leaving 12 bases between.

Only a few counts were recorded for this clone. The chain carries TRBV5-1 and TRBJ2-3; D might be TRBD2 (6 bases). CDR1 and CDR2 from the germline V gene are SGHRS and YFSETQ. Between the trimmed V and J ends, which lost 4 bases and 4 bases, there was a span of 16 bases. The CDR3 runs 15 residues. CDR3 in DNA: TGCGCCAGCAGCCTCAGACCCGGAGGGGCAGATACGCAGTATTTT. Translation gives CASSLRPGGADTQYF.

Here the CDR3 DNA reads TGTGCCAGCAGCGTAGAGACAGGGGTTTACGCTGAAGCTTTCTTT. It is translated as CASSVETGVYAEAFF. The J gene is TRBJ1-1, the V gene TRBV9, with TRBD1 matching over 8 bases. V lost 0 bases and J lost 6; bases outside the gene matches: 7. Germline loops: CDR1 SGDLS, CDR2 YYNGEE. The CDR3 has 15 amino acids.

The chain uses TRBV19 and TRBJ1-5; no firm D call. The CDR3 is 13 amino acids. The germline CDR1 and CDR2 sequences are LNHDA and SQIVND (reference sequence). Trimming stripped 4 bases from V and 7 bases from J, with 11 bases between. The CDR3 loop is CASSKLPRQPQHF. The DNA of the CDR3 is TGTGCCAGTAGTAAACTCCCTAGACAGCCCCAGCATTTT. Looking up the rest from reference TRBV19 and TRBJ1-5 gives the full variable domain: DGGITQSPKYLFRKEGQNVTLSCEQNLNHDAMYWYRQDPGQGLRLIYYSQIVNDFQKGDIAEGYSVSREKKESFPLTVTSAQKNPTAFYLCASSKLPRQPQHFGDGTRLSIL.

The chain recombines TRBV4-3 with TRBJ2-3; possibly TRBD2 for D (6 bases). Germline-derived CDR1 and CDR2 are LGHNA and YSLEER. The V gene lost 2 bases and the J gene lost 2 bases, with 14 bases spanning the gap. The CDR3 loop spans 16 amino acids. CDR3 sequence (DNA): TGCGCCAGCAGCCAATTAACTAGCATAATCACAGATACGCAGTATTTT. It yields the protein CASSQLTSIITDTQYF.

This rearrangement joins TRBV4-3 to TRBJ2-7; 10 bases are shared with TRBD1. CDR3 size: 14 residues. The V segment lost 4 bases and the J segment 3 bases; nucleotides outside the gene matches: 3. Germline values: CDR1 LGHNA, CDR2 YSLEER. The CDR3 DNA sequence: TGCGCCAGCAGCCCAGGGACAGGGGTCTACGAGCAGTACTTC. Translated, it gives CASSPGTGVYEQYF.

The chain carries TRBV7-9 and TRBJ1-2; D not resolved. This CDR3 spans 11 amino acids. CDR1 SEHNR and CDR2 FQNEAQ come from the germline V gene (reference sequence). Trimming stripped 3 bases from V and 7 bases from J, with 6 bases between. CDR3 protein: CASSFGSGYTF. Written as DNA, the CDR3 is TGTGCCAGCAGCTTTGGCTCTGGCTACACCTTC.

This clone appeared once. V and J are TRBV11-2 and TRBJ1-1, with a weak D call TRBD1 (5 bases). The V end was cut by 5 bases, the J end by 4 bases, with 14 bases between. Germline V CDR1 and CDR2: SGHAT, FQNNGV. This CDR3 contains 14 residues. The CDR3 sequence: CASSLTGRVTEAFF. In nucleotides, the CDR3 is TGTGCCAGCAGCCTCACAGGCCGCGTCACTGAAGCTTTCTTT.

The chain uses TRBV10-3 and TRBJ1-1; D is perhaps TRBD1 (6 bases). The germline V gene encodes CDR1 ENHRY and CDR2 SYGVKD. Deletions cut 5 bases from V and 0 bases from J, with 10 bases between. This CDR3 is 14 amino acids long. CDR3 residues: CAISLTGMNTEAFF. The CDR3 DNA sequence: TGTGCCATCAGTTTGACAGGCATGAACACTGAAGCTTTCTTT.

V usage is TRBV19 and J usage is TRBJ2-5; D is possibly TRBD2 (6 bases). Germline V CDR1 and CDR2: LNHDA, SQIVND (reference sequence). V was pared by 3 bases and J by 1 base, with 12 bases between. This CDR3 is built from 15 residues. Written as DNA, the CDR3 is TGTGCCAGTAGTATGGTAGCGGAGCTCCAAGAGACCCAGTACTTC. It is translated as CASSMVAELQETQYF.

This clone was observed a handful of times. V is TRBV10-3 and J is TRBJ1-6, with TRBD1 matching 8 bases. V was clipped by 7 bases and J by 3 bases; unmatched bases: 5. Germline V lookup: CDR1 ENHRY, CDR2 SYGVKD. This CDR3 is 15 amino acids long. CDR3 nucleotides: TGTGCCATCACAGATGGACAGGGCTATAATTCACCCCTCCACTTT. Translation gives CAITDGQGYNSPLHF.

This clone was observed a handful of times. The chain recombines TRBV7-8 with TRBJ2-6; TRBD2 matches 11 bases. CDR1 and CDR2 from the germline V gene are SGHVS and FQNEAQ. The CDR3 contains 17 residues. The J segment lost 4 bases and the V segment lost 3 bases, leaving 5 bases of the junction unmatched. The CDR3 here is CASSFSGRAGGANVLTF. The CDR3 bases are TGTGCCAGCAGCTTTAGCGGGAGGGCGGGAGGGGCCAACGTCCTGACTTTC.

V and J are TRBV5-6 and TRBJ1-6; D unresolved. Trimming took 0 bases from V and 10 from J, leaving 17 bases between them. Germline-derived CDR1 and CDR2 are SGHDT and YYEEEE. This CDR3 has 16 amino acids. The CDR3 loop reads CASSLVGEAFGSPLHF. Here the CDR3 DNA reads TGTGCCAGCAGCTTGGTCGGGGAGGCGTTCGGGTCACCCCTCCACTTT.

This clone came up once. V and J are TRBV21-1 and TRBJ2-7; TRBD1, as called in the table, went unchecked against the DNA. TRBV21-1 is recorded as a pseudogene. CDR3 size: 13 residues. The DNA of the CDR3 is TGTGCCAGCAGCAAACAGGGGCTCTACGAGCAGTACGTC. Protein: CASSKQGLYEQYV.

J is TRBJ2-7 and V is TRBV28; TRBD1 matches 8 bases. Germline V CDR1 and CDR2: MDHEN, SYDVKM. J gave up 3 bases and V 2 bases, and 12 bases lay outside the gene matches. The CDR3 covers 17 residues. The CDR3 sequence is CASSLGPGGPIVYEQYF. Written as DNA, the CDR3 is TGTGCCAGCAGTTTAGGCCCAGGGGGCCCCATCGTCTACGAGCAGTACTTC.

The chain links TRBV19 to TRBJ1-6; unclear D gene. V dropped 0 bases and J dropped 9 bases, with 6 bases sitting between them. Germline V gives CDR1 LNHDA, CDR2 SQIVND (reference sequence). This CDR3 has 13 amino acids. The CDR3 region has the DNA TGTGCCAGTAGTATAGAGGGAGTTTCACCCCTCCACTTT. It specifies CASSIEGVSPLHF. Drawing the rest from reference TRBV19 and TRBJ1-6, the complete variable domain is DGGITQSPKYLFRKEGQNVTLSCEQNLNHDAMYWYRQDPGQGLRLIYYSQIVNDFQKGDIAEGYSVSREKKESFPLTVTSAQKNPTAFYLCASSIEGVSPLHFGNGTRLTVT.

The rearrangement uses TRBV15 and TRBJ1-6, with D unclear. The ends were cut back, 1 base at V and 3 bases at J, with 13 bases in the middle. The germline gives CDR1 LNHNV, CDR2 YYDKDF (reference sequence). This CDR3 is built from 17 residues. The CDR3: CATSRVSGTVYNSPLHF. CDR3 DNA sequence: TGTGCCACCAGCAGAGTAAGCGGTACAGTCTATAATTCACCCCTCCACTTT. Based on the CDR3 plus reference TRBV15 and TRBJ1-6, the full variable domain is DAMVIQNPRYQVTQFGKPVTLSCSQTLNHNVMYWYQQKSSQAPKLLFHYYDKDFNNEADTPDNFQSRRPNTSFCFLDIRSPGLGDTAMYLCATSRVSGTVYNSPLHFGNGTRLTVT.

V usage is TRBV27 and J usage is TRBJ1-5; D possibly corresponds to TRBD1 (5 bases). The CDR3 runs 14 residues. In germline, CDR1 is MNHEY, CDR2 SMNVEV (reference sequence). V dropped 5 bases and J dropped 3 bases, with 11 bases sitting between them. This CDR3 reads CASSPRDPNQPQHF. CDR3 bases: TGTGCCAGCAGTCCCAGGGATCCCAATCAGCCCCAGCATTTT.

This clone turned up a few times. The V gene is TRBV2, the J gene TRBJ2-1, with TRBD2 matching 14 bases. This CDR3 has 18 amino acids. Germline V gene sequence: CDR1 SNHLY, CDR2 FYNNEI. After removal of 6 bases from V and 9 bases from J, the junction contained 16 bases not matched to a gene. The CDR3 DNA is TGTGCCAGCAGGCTGAACCCCGGACTAGCGGGGGGAGCACTTGAGCAGTTCTTC. Residues: CASRLNPGLAGGALEQFF.

This clone was recorded a few times. The chain uses TRBV6-5 and TRBJ1-1, with TRBD1 identical over 8 bases. Germline lookup yields CDR1 MNHEY and CDR2 SVGAGI. This CDR3 has 14 amino acids. J lost 6 bases, V lost 0 bases, and 3 bases had no gene match. CDR3 bases: TGTGCCAGCAGTTACTCCGGACAGGGACCTGAAGCTTTCTTT. Translation: CASSYSGQGPEAFF.

The chain employs TRBV5-5 and TRBJ2-5; D unresolved. The length of the CDR3 is 12 residues. The V gene lost 2 bases and the J gene lost 5 bases, with 7 bases spanning the gap. The germline gives CDR1 SGHKS, CDR2 YYEKEE (reference sequence). This CDR3 is CASSFMSETQYF. The CDR3 bases are TGTGCCAGCAGCTTCATGTCCGAGACCCAGTACTTC.

V is TRBV5-1 and J is TRBJ1-4; perhaps TRBD1 as D (6 bases). In germline, CDR1 is SGHRS, CDR2 YFSETQ. The length of the CDR3 is 15 residues. Trimming took 2 bases from V and 5 from J, leaving 13 bases between them. The CDR3 here is CASSFGGARNEKLFF. The CDR3 DNA sequence: TGCGCCAGCAGCTTTGGGGGGGCGCGAAATGAAAAACTGTTTTTT.

The chain has TRBV23-1 and TRBJ1-2; 9 nucleotides match TRBD1. TRBV23-1 is reported as an ORF; its role is uncertain. This CDR3 is built from 12 residues. V shed 9 bases and J 6 bases; nucleotides not matched to a gene: 5. In DNA form, the CDR3 reads TGCGCCAGGGGACAGGGTGACAATGGCTACACCTTC. Amino acid sequence: CARGQGDNGYTF.

The chain has TRBV7-8 and TRBJ2-7; unclear D gene. Trimming took off 3 bases at V and 0 bases at J, with 18 bases between the two ends. The CDR3 has 17 residues. Germline assignment: CDR1 SGHVS and CDR2 FQNEAQ. CDR3 nucleotide sequence: TGTGCCAGCAGCTTCTCGCTGTCCCCGGTAAGCTCCTACGAGCAGTACTTC. Its translation: CASSFSLSPVSSYEQYF.

This chain connects TRBV7-2 to TRBJ2-2; TRBD2 might be the D (6 bases). V was clipped by 3 bases and J by 1 base, with 15 bases between them. This CDR3 is built from 17 residues. Germline V gene sequence: CDR1 SGHTA, CDR2 FQGNSA. The DNA of the CDR3 is TGTGCCAGCAGCTTGGGCGGGGTCAGGAAGAACACCGGGGAGCTGTTTTTT. Encoded protein: CASSLGGVRKNTGELFF.

The chain links TRBV27 to TRBJ2-1; no clear D gene. The CDR3 loop spans 15 amino acids. Germline CDR1 reads MNHEY; CDR2 reads SMNVEV (reference sequence). V was pared by 0 bases and J by 3 bases, with 9 bases between. The CDR3 here is CASSLSHSYYNEQFF. The CDR3 DNA sequence: TGTGCCAGCAGTTTATCACACAGTTACTACAATGAGCAGTTCTTC.